The rows below give T cell receptor beta chains drawn from one sample of a study of T cells in Graves' hyperthyroidism and ophthalmopathy. A single record per CDR3 protein comes from TCRdb applying MiXCR to the multiplex PCR reads. The table shows a few hundred thousand distinct CDR3 sequences, with just under 25% occurring only once. The sample comprised blood. These receptors all come from a man over 45 with Graves' hyperthyroidism. CDR3s include the opening cysteine and the closing phenylalanine or tryptophan. The order of the fields is D gene, clone size, V gene, J gene, CDR3 DNA, CDR3 protein. The D gene is left open where the match is weak. Rows may omit the clone size; those that give it use once, few, many or a size class.

TRBD2	-	TRBV11-3	TRBJ2-1	TGTGCCAGCAGCTTAATGGCGGGTACTAGCGGGAAATACAATGAGCAGTTCTTC	CASSLMAGTSGKYNEQFF
-	-	TRBV7-9	TRBJ1-2	TGTGCCAGCAGCTTAGACCTTGGCTACACCTTC	CASSLDLGYTF
TRBD1	few	TRBV7-9	TRBJ1-2	TGTGCCAGCAGCTTAGACCCGTTCGACAGGGAGAACTATGGCTACACCTTC	CASSLDPFDRENYGYTF
-	few	TRBV7-3	TRBJ1-1	TGTGCCAGCAGACAGACAGGCGAAGCTGAAGCTTTCTTT	CASRQTGEAEAFF
-	few	TRBV7-9	TRBJ2-2	TGTGCCAGCAGCTTAGGAGCAGGACTCGATGGAGTCGGGGAGCTGTTTTTT	CASSLGAGLDGVGELFF
TRBD1	-	TRBV20-1	TRBJ1-6	TGCAGTGCTAGGGGACAGGGGGCGCTTTCACCCCTCCACTTT	CSARGQGALSPLHF
-	many	TRBV12-3/TRBV12-4	TRBJ1-2	TGTGCCAGCACCCCGGGCGGACAGTACTATGGCTACACCTTC	CASTPGGQYYGYTF
-	few	TRBV5-1	TRBJ2-3	TGCGCCAGCAGCCCGACTGACCAAGATACGCAGTATTTT	CASSPTDQDTQYF
-	-	TRBV6-5	TRBJ2-6	TGTGCCAGCAGTACCGACAGACGAAGCTCTGGGGCCAACGTCCTGACTTTC	CASSTDRRSSGANVLTF
-	-	TRBV19	TRBJ2-3	TGTGCCAGTAGGGTTAGGGCGGGAAATCCCTCGCAGTATTTT	CASRVRAGNPSQYF
TRBD1	few	TRBV7-9	TRBJ1-1	TGTGCCAGCAGCCCGGGACAGGGAGTATCGGCCACTGAAGCTTTCTTT	CASSPGQGVSATEAFF
TRBD1	-	TRBV19	TRBJ2-7	TGTGCCAGTAGTATAGGTGGACAGGGACCCCGCGAGCAGTACTTC	CASSIGGQGPREQYF
-	many	TRBV7-2	TRBJ2-7	TGTGCCAGCAGCTTAGAGGGAGTAGACGAGCAGTACTTC	CASSLEGVDEQYF
TRBD2	few	TRBV2	TRBJ2-5	TGTGCCAGCAGTGAAAGGCTAGCGGGACAGGAGACCCAGTACTTC	CASSERLAGQETQYF
TRBD2	-	TRBV6-2/TRBV6-3	TRBJ2-6	TGTGCCAGCAGTTACGGGGGGGGCTCTGGGGCCAACGTCCTGACTTTC	CASSYGGGSGANVLTF
TRBD1	few	TRBV24-1	TRBJ2-5	TGTGCCACCAGTGGCACAGGGGGTGGTCAAGAGACCCAGTACTTC	CATSGTGGGQETQYF
TRBD2	many	TRBV11-2	TRBJ2-7	TGTGCCAGCAGCTTAGTCGCCCATCTAGCGGAATCCTACGAGCAGTACTTC	CASSLVAHLAESYEQYF
TRBD2	-	TRBV24-1	TRBJ2-5	TGTGCCACCAGCGGCGGGAGAGGATACCAAGAGACCCAGTACTTC	CATSGGRGYQETQYF
TRBD1	few	TRBV7-9	TRBJ2-7	TGTGCCAGCAGCCTGGGGGACAGGGCGGCCACCTACGAGCAGTACTTC	CASSLGDRAATYEQYF
-	-	TRBV29-1	TRBJ2-5	TGCAGCGTTGAAGCACTTCAAGAGACCCAGTACTTC	CSVEALQETQYF
TRBD1	many	TRBV12-3/TRBV12-4	TRBJ2-3	TGTGCCAGCAGGCCCTTCGGACAGGGTGATTCAGATACGCAGTATTTT	CASRPFGQGDSDTQYF
-	few	TRBV2	TRBJ2-1	TGTGCCAGCACTCAGTCCCCGTTCTACAATGAGCAGTTCTTC	CASTQSPFYNEQFF
TRBD2	-	TRBV27	TRBJ2-7	TGTGCCAGCAGTTTACGGGCTAGCGGGAGTAGCCTACCCTACGAGCAGTACTTC	CASSLRASGSSLPYEQYF
-	-	TRBV28	TRBJ1-5	TGTGCCAGCAGTTTAGTCCGAGGCCAGCCCCAGCATTTT	CASSLVRGQPQHF
-	-	TRBV29-1	TRBJ2-1	TGCAGCGTCGACCAGGTCCGAGCCCGAAATGAGCAGTTCTTC	CSVDQVRARNEQFF
TRBD2	few	TRBV12-3/TRBV12-4	TRBJ2-1	TGTGCCAGCAGCGGGACTAGTAGCGGCAATGAGCAGTTCTTC	CASSGTSSGNEQFF
-	-	TRBV5-8	TRBJ2-7	TGTGCCAGCAGCTTGGGGTATTGGCAAACATCCTACGAGCAGTACTTC	CASSLGYWQTSYEQYF
TRBD2	many	TRBV11-1	TRBJ2-3	TGTGCCAGCAGCCGCCGGACTAGCGGGAGAGGGGATACGCAGTATTTT	CASSRRTSGRGDTQYF
-	few	TRBV28	TRBJ2-7	TGTGCCAGCAGTCCCTCCCCCCACGAGCAGTACTTC	CASSPSPHEQYF
TRBD2	many	TRBV12-3/TRBV12-4	TRBJ2-3	TGTGCCAGCGACAGCGGGAGGGCAGATACGCAGTATTTT	CASDSGRADTQYF
-	-	TRBV19	TRBJ1-1	TGTGCCAGTAGCCCTCCAATCTACGAGCTGAACACTGAAGCTTTCTTT	CASSPPIYELNTEAFF
TRBD1	once	TRBV7-2	TRBJ2-1	TGTGCCAGCACACGTACTGATAGGGACAGGGGGCGTTCGAGGGGTAATGAGCAGTTCTTC	CASTRTDRDRGRSRGNEQFF
-	many	TRBV2	TRBJ1-1	TGTGCCAGCAGGGGCGGGACTCGAACTGAAGCTTTCTTT	CASRGGTRTEAFF
-	-	TRBV4-2	TRBJ2-1	TGTGCCAGCAGCCAAGAGTTGAGGGGGGAGGGCCGTTATGAGCAGTTCTTC	CASSQELRGEGRYEQFF
-	-	TRBV29-1	TRBJ2-5	TGCAGCTTTGGACTAGAGACCCAGTACTTC	CSFGLETQYF
TRBD2	few	TRBV5-1	TRBJ2-1	TGCGCCAGCAGCGTCGGGAGGGCTGATTACAATGAGCAGTTCTTC	CASSVGRADYNEQFF
TRBD2	-	TRBV3-1	TRBJ2-7	TGTGCCAGCAGCCCACTAGCGGACTCATCTCACGAGCAGTACTTC	CASSPLADSSHEQYF
-	few	TRBV19	TRBJ2-7	TGTGCCAGTAGTCCTACCGGGACACCAGCCTACGAGCAGTACTTC	CASSPTGTPAYEQYF
TRBD2	many	TRBV6-5	TRBJ2-3	TGTGCCAGCAGTTACACTAGCGGGACCAGCACAGATACGCAGTATTTT	CASSYTSGTSTDTQYF
-	-	TRBV3-1	TRBJ2-2	TGTGCCAGCAGCCCTAGGGCGCACACCGGGGAGCTGTTTTTT	CASSPRAHTGELFF
TRBD1	-	TRBV5-1	TRBJ2-5	TGCGCCAGCAGCTTGGAATGGCAGGGGGAAGAGACCCAGTACTTC	CASSLEWQGEETQYF
TRBD2	few	TRBV7-9	TRBJ2-7	TGTGCCAGCAGCCCAAGACTAGCCCGGTACGAGCAGTACTTC	CASSPRLARYEQYF
TRBD1	-	TRBV13	TRBJ1-2	TGTGCCAGCAGCGAAACAGGGGGCGCTTCTAACTATGGCTACACCTTC	CASSETGGASNYGYTF
TRBD2	few	TRBV9	TRBJ2-1	TGTGCCAGCAGCCCGGCTAGCGGGGGTTACAATGAGCAGTTCTTC	CASSPASGGYNEQFF
-	-	TRBV7-6	TRBJ1-5	TGTGCCAGCAGCTTAACCGACAGTGGCAATCAGCCCCAGCATTTT	CASSLTDSGNQPQHF
-	-	TRBV29-1	TRBJ2-2	TGCAGCGTTGGGTCGACAGGCTACACCGGGGAGCTGTTTTTT	CSVGSTGYTGELFF
TRBD1	-	TRBV19	TRBJ2-7	TGTGCCAGTAGTATAGTCGCGCAGGGGGCAGGGGAGCAGTACTTC	CASSIVAQGAGEQYF
-	few	TRBV5-1	TRBJ2-1	TGCGCCAGCAGCTTGGAGAACCCAAACTCCTACAATGAGCAGTTCTTC	CASSLENPNSYNEQFF
-	-	TRBV5-1	TRBJ2-6	TGCGCCAGCAGCATACAGGGAGCTGGGGCCAACGTCCTGACTTTC	CASSIQGAGANVLTF
-	-	TRBV11-2	TRBJ2-3	TGCGCCAGCAGCCAAGATTCCGGGGAGGGGGTAGATACGCAGTATTTT	CASSQDSGEGVDTQYF